This T cell receptor beta chain was identified during a study of tumor-infiltrating lymphocytes in primary liver carcinoma. Findings and caveats of the study: The 250 largest clones made up significantly more of tumor than blood repertoires (p = 0.039).

Germline V CDR1 and CDR2: MNHEY, SVGEGT. The CDR3 totals 12 residues. V lost 10 bases and J lost 7, with 13 bases in between. A primer in the constant region served to generate TCR beta cDNA from approximately 450 ng of total RNA. Researchers made the TCR beta libraries by running three nested multiplex PCR rounds with slightly modified ARM-PCR. Two initial PCR rounds of around 10 cycles each paired TRBV1-TRBV30 forward primers with a C-beta reverse primer. TCRdb fed the multiplex PCR reads into MiXCR, producing one record per CDR3 protein. The table records 330,000 or so distinct CDR3 sequences, less than 65% of them present only once. Points on this clonotype: The antigen remains unidentified.

In addition to blood RNA drawn from unsorted whole blood, germline DNA was extracted. The material sequenced was peripheral blood. The chain links TRBV6-2 or TRBV6-3 to TRBJ2-2, with D possibly TRBD1 on 5 matching bases. The sequence was collected from a man between 35 and 55 years old with primary liver carcinoma and hepatitis B virus infection. CDR3 nucleotides: TGTGCCATCCAGCAGGGAATCGGGGAGCTGTTTTTT. This translates into CAIQQGIGELFF.